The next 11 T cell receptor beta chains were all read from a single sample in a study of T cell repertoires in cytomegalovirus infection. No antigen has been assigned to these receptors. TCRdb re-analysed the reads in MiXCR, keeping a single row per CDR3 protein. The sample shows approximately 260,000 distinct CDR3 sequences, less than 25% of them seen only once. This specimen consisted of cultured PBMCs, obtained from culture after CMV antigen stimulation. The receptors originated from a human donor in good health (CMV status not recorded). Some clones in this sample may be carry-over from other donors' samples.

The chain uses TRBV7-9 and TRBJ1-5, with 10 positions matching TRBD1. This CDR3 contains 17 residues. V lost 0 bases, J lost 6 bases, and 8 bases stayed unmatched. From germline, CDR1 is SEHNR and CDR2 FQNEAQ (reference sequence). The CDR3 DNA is TGTGCCAGCAGCTTAGCGGACAGGGGGGTACGAGGTCAGCCCCAGCATTTT. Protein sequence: CASSLADRGVRGQPQHF. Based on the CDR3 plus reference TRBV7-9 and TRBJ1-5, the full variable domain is DTGVSQNPRHKITKRGQNVTFRCDPISEHNRLYWYRQTLGQGPEFLTYFQNEAQLEKSRLLSDRFSAERPKGSFSTLEIQRTEQGDSAMYLCASSLADRGVRGQPQHFGDGTRLSIL.

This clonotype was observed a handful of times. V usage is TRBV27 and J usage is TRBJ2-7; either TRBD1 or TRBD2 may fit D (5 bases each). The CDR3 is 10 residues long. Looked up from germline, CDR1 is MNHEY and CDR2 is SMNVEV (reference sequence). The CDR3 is CVTGPLEQYV. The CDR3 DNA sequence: TGTGTCACGGGACCCCTCGAGCAGTACGTC.

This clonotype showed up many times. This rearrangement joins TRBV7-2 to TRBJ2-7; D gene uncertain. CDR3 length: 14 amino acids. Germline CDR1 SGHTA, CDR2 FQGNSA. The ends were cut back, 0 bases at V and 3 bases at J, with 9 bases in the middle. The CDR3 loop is CASSLAPDIYEQYV. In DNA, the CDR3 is TGTGCCAGCAGCTTAGCCCCCGATATCTACGAGCAGTACGTC.

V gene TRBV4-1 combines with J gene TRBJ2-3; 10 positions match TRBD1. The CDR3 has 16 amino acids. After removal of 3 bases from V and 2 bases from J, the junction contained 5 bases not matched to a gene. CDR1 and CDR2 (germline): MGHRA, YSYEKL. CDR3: CASSHPGQGFTDTQYF. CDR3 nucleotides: TGCGCCAGCAGCCACCCGGGACAGGGGTTCACAGATACGCAGTATTTT.

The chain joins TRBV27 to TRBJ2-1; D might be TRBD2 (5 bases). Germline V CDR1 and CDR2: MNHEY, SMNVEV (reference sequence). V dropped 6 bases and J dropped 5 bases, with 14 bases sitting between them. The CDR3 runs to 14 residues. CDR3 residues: CASSKFPADNEQFF. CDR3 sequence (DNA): TGTGCCAGCAGCAAGTTCCCAGCGGACAATGAGCAGTTCTTC.

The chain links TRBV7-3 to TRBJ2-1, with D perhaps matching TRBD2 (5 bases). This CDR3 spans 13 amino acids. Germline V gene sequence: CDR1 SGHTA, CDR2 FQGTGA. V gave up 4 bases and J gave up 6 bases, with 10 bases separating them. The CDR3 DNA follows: TGTGCCAGCAGCTATCTAGCAGGCAATGAGCAGTTCTTC. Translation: CASSYLAGNEQFF.

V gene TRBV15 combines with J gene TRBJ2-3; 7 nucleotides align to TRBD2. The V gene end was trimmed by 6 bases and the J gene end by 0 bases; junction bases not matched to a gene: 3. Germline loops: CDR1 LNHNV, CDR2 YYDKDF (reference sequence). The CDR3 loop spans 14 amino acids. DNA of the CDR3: TGTGCCACCAGAGGTAGCGGGAGCACAGATACGCAGTATTTT. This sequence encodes CATRGSGSTDTQYF.

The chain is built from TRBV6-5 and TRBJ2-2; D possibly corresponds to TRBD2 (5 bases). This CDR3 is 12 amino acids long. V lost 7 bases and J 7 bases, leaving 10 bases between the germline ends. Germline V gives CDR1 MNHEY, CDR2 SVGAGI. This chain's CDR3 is CASIGDLGELFF. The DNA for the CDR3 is TGTGCCAGCATCGGGGATCTCGGGGAGCTGTTTTTT.

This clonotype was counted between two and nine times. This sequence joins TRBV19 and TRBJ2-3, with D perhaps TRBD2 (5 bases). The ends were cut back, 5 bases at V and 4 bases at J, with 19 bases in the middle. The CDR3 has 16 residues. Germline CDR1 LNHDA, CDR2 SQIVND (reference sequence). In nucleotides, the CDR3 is TGTGCCAGTAGTTCCCCTAAAGGGAGTCCTCCAGATACGCAGTATTTT. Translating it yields CASSSPKGSPPDTQYF. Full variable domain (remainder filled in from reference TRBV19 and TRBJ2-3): DGGITQSPKYLFRKEGQNVTLSCEQNLNHDAMYWYRQDPGQGLRLIYYSQIVNDFQKGDIAEGYSVSREKKESFPLTVTSAQKNPTAFYLCASSSPKGSPPDTQYFGPGTRLTVL.

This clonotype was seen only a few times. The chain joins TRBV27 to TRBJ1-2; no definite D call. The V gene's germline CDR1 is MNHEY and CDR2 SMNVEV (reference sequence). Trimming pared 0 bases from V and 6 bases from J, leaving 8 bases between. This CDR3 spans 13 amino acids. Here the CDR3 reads CASSLSGRNGYTF. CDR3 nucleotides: TGTGCCAGCAGTTTATCAGGCAGGAATGGCTACACCTTC.

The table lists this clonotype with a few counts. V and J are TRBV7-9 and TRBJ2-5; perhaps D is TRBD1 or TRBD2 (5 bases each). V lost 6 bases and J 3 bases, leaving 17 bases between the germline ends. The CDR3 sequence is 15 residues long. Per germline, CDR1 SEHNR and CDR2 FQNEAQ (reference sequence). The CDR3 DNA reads TGTGCCAGCAGATTACTTAGATGGGACGAAGAGACCCAGTACTTC. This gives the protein CASRLLRWDEETQYF.